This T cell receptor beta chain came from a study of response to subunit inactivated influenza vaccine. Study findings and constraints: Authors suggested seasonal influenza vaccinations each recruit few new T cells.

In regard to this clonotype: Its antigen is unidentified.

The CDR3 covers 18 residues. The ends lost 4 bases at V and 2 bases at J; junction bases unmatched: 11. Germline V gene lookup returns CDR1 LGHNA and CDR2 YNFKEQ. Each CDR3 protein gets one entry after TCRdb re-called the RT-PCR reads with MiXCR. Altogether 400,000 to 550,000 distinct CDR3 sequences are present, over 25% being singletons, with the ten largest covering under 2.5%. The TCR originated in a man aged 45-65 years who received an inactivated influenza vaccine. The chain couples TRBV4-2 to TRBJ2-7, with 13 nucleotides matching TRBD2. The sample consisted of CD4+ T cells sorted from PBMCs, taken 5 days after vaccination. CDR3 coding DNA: TGTGCCAGCAGCCCCCGGCCGGTACTAGCGGGAGGGCCCTACGAGCAGTACTTC. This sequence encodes CASSPRPVLAGGPYEQYF.